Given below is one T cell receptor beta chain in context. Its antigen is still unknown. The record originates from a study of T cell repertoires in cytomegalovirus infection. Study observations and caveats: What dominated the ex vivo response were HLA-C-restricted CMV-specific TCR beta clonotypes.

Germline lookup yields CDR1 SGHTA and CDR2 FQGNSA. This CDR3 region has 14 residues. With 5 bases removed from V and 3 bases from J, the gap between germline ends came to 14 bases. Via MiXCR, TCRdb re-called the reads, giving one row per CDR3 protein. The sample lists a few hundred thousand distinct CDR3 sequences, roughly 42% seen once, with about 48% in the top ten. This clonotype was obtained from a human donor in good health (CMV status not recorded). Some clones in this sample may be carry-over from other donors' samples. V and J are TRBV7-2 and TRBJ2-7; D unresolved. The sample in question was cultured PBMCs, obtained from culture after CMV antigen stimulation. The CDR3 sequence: CASSADRWLYEQYF. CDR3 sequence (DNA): TGTGCCAGCAGCGCGGACCGATGGCTCTACGAGCAGTACTTC.